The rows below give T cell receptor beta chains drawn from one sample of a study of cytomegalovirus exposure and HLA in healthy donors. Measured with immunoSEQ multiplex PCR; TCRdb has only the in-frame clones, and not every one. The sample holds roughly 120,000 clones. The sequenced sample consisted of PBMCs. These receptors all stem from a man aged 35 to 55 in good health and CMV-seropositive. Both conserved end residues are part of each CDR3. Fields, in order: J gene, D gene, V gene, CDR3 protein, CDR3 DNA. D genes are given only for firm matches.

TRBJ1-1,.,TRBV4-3,CASSQGLSPDGDEAFF,TGCGCCAGCAGCCAGGGGCTCTCTCCGGACGGCGATGAAGCTTTCTTT
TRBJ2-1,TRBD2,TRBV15,CATQTSGSSYNEQFF,TGTGCCACCCAGACTAGCGGGAGCTCCTACAATGAGCAGTTCTTC
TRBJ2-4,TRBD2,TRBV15,CATSREAGEDQYF,TGTGCCACCAGCAGGGAGGCGGGAGAGGATCAGTACTTC
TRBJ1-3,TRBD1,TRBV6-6,CASRIGQGSGNTIYF,TGTGCCAGCAGAATCGGACAGGGGAGTGGAAACACCATATATTTT
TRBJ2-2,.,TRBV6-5,CASSSRVSGELFF,TGTGCCAGCAGTTCCAGGGTATCCGGGGAGCTGTTTTTT
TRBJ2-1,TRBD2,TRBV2,CASSRLLASNEQFF,TGTGCCAGCAGTAGACTACTAGCGTCCAATGAGCAGTTCTTC
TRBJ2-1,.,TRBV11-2,CASSLGASAPINEQFF,TGTGCCAGCAGCTTAGGGGCTAGCGCCCCAATTAATGAGCAGTTCTTC
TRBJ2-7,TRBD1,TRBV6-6,CASRAPGQGAYEQYF,TGTGCCAGCAGGGCACCGGGACAGGGGGCCTACGAGCAGTACTTC
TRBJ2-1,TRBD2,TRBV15,CATSRSGRQWNEQFF,TGTGCCACCAGCAGGAGCGGGAGGCAGTGGAATGAGCAGTTCTTC
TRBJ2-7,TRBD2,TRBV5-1,CASSDKQTGTSFYEQYF,TGCGCCAGCAGCGATAAACAGACCGGGACTAGCTTCTACGAGCAGTACTTC
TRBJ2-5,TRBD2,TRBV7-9,CASSLGRGAEEETQYF,TGTGCCAGCAGCTTAGGGCGGGGGGCAGAGGAAGAGACCCAGTACTTC
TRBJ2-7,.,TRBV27,CASSHRGEQYF,TGTGCCAGCAGTCATAGAGGCGAGCAGTACTTC
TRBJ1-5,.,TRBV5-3,CARGGSNQPQHF,TGTGCCAGGGGAGGGAGCAATCAGCCCCAGCATTTT
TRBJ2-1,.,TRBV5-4,CASRGFLANYNEQFF,TGTGCCAGCAGGGGATTTCTAGCCAACTACAATGAGCAGTTCTTC
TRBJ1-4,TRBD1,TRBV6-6,CAGNTGGVSEKLFF,TGTGCCGGCAACACAGGGGGCGTTAGTGAAAAACTGTTTTTT
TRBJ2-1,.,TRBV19,CASSTLERSYNEQFF,TGTGCCAGTAGTACTCTGGAGCGCTCCTACAATGAGCAGTTCTTC
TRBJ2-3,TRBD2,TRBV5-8,CASSLGLSGRGTDTQYF,TGTGCCAGTAGCTTGGGACTGAGCGGGAGGGGCACAGATACGCAGTATTTT
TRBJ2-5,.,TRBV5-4,CASSLSAGLGSETQYF,TGTGCCAGCAGCTTGTCGGCAGGGTTAGGATCGGAGACCCAGTACTTC
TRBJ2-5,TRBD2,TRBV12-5,CASGLFGGGDQETQYF,TGTGCTAGTGGTTTGTTCGGGGGGGGTGACCAAGAGACCCAGTACTTC
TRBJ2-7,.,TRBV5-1,CASSLAFAGSYEQYF,TGCGCCAGCAGCTTGGCTTTTGCGGGTTCCTACGAGCAGTACTTC
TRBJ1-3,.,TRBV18,CASSGYTGPGNTIYF,TGTGCCAGCTCAGGATATACAGGGCCTGGAAACACCATATATTTT
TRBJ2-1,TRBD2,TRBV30,CAWSNGLAGYNEQFF,TGTGCCTGGTCTAACGGACTAGCGGGCTACAATGAGCAGTTCTTC
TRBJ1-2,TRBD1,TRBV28,CASSHDRGQNYGYTF,TGTGCCAGCAGTCACGACAGGGGGCAGAACTATGGCTACACCTTC
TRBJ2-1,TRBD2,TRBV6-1,CASSGDYPWGNEQFF,TGTGCCAGCAGTGGGGACTACCCATGGGGCAATGAGCAGTTCTTC
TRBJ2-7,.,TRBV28,CASSPRGSGVPYEQYF,TGTGCCAGCAGTCCCCGGGGTAGCGGAGTTCCCTACGAGCAGTACTTC
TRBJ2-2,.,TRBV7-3,CASSFAPRGSNTGELFF,TGTGCCAGCAGCTTCGCGCCCAGGGGTTCGAACACCGGGGAGCTGTTTTTT
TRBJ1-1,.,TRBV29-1,CSVESTGAITEAFF,TGCAGCGTTGAAAGTACTGGGGCGATCACTGAAGCTTTCTTT
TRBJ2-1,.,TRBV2,CATKGAGKVNEQFF,TGTGCCACTAAAGGGGCGGGAAAGGTGAATGAGCAGTTCTTC
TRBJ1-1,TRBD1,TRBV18,CASSRQGAPTEAFF,TGTGCCAGCTCACGACAGGGGGCTCCCACTGAAGCTTTCTTT
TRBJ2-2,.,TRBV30,CAWKAQGGRELFF,TGTGCCTGGAAAGCGCAGGGTGGACGGGAGCTGTTTTTT
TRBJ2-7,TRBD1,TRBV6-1,CATRPGTGALYEQYF,TGTGCCACCCGTCCAGGGACAGGGGCTCTGTACGAGCAGTACTTC
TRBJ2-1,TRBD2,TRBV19,CASRIAGVSYNEQFF,TGTGCCAGTAGGATAGCGGGAGTCTCCTACAATGAGCAGTTCTTC